The sequence of this T cell receptor beta chain was determined in a study of blood T cell repertoires in COVID-19. The J segment lost 0 bases and the V segment lost 4 bases, leaving 7 bases of the junction unmatched. Per the germline V gene, CDR1 is KGHSY and CDR2 is FQNENV. The CDR3 totals 19 residues. The protocol was immunoSEQ multiplex PCR, while the TCRdb copy is restricted to in-frame clones and leaves out a portion. The table shows roughly 150,000 clones, with around 88% occurring only once. The V gene is TRBV16, the J gene TRBJ2-3; TRBD2 aligns across 16 bases. The receptor's source is a woman aged 70 to 79 who had recovered from COVID-19. The sequencing sample was made of peripheral blood. The CDR3 region is CASSRPGLAGGPSTDTQYF. CDR3 sequence (DNA): TGTGCCAGCAGCCGCCCGGGACTAGCGGGAGGGCCTAGCACAGATACGCAGTATTTT.